This T cell receptor (beta chain) is drawn from a study of cytomegalovirus exposure and HLA in healthy donors. Findings and limits, study-wide: Some segments of the V type, notably TRBV6-2 and TRBV6-3, were excluded as indistinguishable.

The PCR made use of 60 Vbeta and 13 Jbeta primers. Sequencing was performed with immunoSEQ multiplex PCR; in TCRdb, only in-frame clones are kept and a portion is missing. This table holds about 110,000 clones, 74% found once. Trimming removed 5 bases from V and 2 bases from J, with 10 bases in between. There are 14 residues in the CDR3. The germline V gene has CDR1 SGHTA and CDR2 FQGTGA. In regard to this clone: Its antigen is as yet unknown.

The gene calls are TRBV7-3 and TRBJ2-1; D might be TRBD1 (5 bases). The TCR comes from a woman aged 35 to 49 in good health and CMV-seropositive. Sequenced material: PBMCs. The CDR3 DNA reads as TGTGCCAGCAGCCGGATAGGGGCCTACAATGAGCAGTTCTTC. It yields the protein CASSRIGAYNEQFF.